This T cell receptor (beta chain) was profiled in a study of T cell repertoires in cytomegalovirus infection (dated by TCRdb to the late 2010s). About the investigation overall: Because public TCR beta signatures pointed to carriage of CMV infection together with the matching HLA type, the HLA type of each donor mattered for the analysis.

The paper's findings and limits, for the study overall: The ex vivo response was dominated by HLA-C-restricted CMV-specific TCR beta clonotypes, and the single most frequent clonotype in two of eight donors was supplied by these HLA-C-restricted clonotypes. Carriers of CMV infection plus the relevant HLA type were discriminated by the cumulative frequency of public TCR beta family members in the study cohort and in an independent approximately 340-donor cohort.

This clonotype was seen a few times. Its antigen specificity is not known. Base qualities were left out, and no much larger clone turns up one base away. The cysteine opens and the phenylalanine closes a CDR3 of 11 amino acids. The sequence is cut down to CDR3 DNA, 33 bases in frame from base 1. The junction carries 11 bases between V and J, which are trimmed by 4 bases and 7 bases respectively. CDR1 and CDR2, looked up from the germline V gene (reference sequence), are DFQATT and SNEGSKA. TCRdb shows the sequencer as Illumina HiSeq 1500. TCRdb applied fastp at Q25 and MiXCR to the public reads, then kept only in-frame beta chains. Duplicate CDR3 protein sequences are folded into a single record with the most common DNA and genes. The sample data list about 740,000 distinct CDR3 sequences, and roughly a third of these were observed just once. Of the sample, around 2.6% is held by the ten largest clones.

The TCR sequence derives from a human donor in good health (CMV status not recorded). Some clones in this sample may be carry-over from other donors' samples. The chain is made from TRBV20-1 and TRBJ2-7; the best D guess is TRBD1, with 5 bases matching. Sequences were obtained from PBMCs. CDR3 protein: CSAIGAGEQYF. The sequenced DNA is TGCAGTGCTATTGGGGCTGGGGAGCAGTACTTC.